This is a list of T cell receptor beta chains from one sample in a study of OX40 agonist ivuxolimab in advanced cancers. Profiled with immunoSEQ multiplex PCR; TCRdb holds only in-frame clones, not every one. The repertoire has about 80,000 clones, more than 75% of them found once; the top ten carry around 0.45%. The material sequenced was CD4+ or CD8+ T cells sorted from blood, taken in a trial of the OX40 agonist ivuxolimab. These receptors all stem from an adult with an advanced solid tumor such as melanoma, head and neck, liver or kidney cancer. The CDR3 runs from the conserved cysteine through the conserved F or W.

TRBJ2-5 | TRBV15 | CATAGGPPETQYF
TRBJ1-5 | TRBV7-2 | CASSPTTVNQPQHF
TRBJ1-2 | TRBV2 | CASSEEGYTF
TRBJ2-1 | TRBV5-4 | CASSRLVGGSSGNEQFF
TRBJ2-7 | TRBV18 | CASSLDRGREQYF
TRBJ2-2 | TRBV9 | CASSVGAYRDTGELFF
TRBJ2-7 | TRBV5-6 | CASSLASGTGVPYEQYF
TRBJ1-5 | TRBV6-1 | CASSEYPDSNQPQHF
TRBJ2-5 | TRBV2 | CASSDWETQYF
TRBJ1-5 | TRBV5-5 | CASSRGTGNSNQPQHF
TRBJ2-7 | TRBV5-1 | CASSLGQGLTYEQYF
TRBJ2-1 | TRBV7-3 | CASSPGLADYNEQFF
TRBJ2-3 | TRBV18 | CASSPPTTLDSDTQYF
TRBJ2-7 | TRBV19 | CASSIGGRTSGGRTYEQYF
TRBJ1-1 | TRBV2 | CASSTEIEVTEAFF
TRBJ1-2 | TRBV15 | CATSRDLEANYGYTF
TRBJ2-7 | TRBV4-3 | CASSQDSTGGEQYF
TRBJ1-1 | TRBV18 | CASSPPGDPEAFF
TRBJ1-2 | TRBV5-8 | CASSFIGQYAF
TRBJ2-5 | TRBV21-1 | CASSKARARVPETQYF
TRBJ1-4 | TRBV9 | CASSVGQGSATNEKLFF
TRBJ2-1 | TRBV7-3 | CASSPKRSGPGLAGPQDEQFF
TRBJ2-1 | TRBV5-1 | CASSPAWLDEQFF
TRBJ2-5 | TRBV5-1 | CASSLGGVQETQYF
TRBJ1-1 | TRBV2 | CASRDETGWDTEAFF
TRBJ2-3 | TRBV10-3 | CAISGGGIDTQYF
TRBJ1-1 | TRBV4-3 | CASSQDVWNTEAFF
TRBJ1-3 | TRBV11-3 | CASSLSTSPGNTIYF
TRBJ2-5 | TRBV7-9 | CASSLIAYQETQYF
TRBJ1-3 | TRBV13 | CASSPLSSGNTIYF
TRBJ2-5 | TRBV2 | CASRWDREGTQYF
TRBJ1-3 | TRBV7-2 | CASSSTQGRNTIYF
TRBJ2-3 | TRBV15 | CATSGLAGGDTQYF
TRBJ2-2 | TRBV5-8 | CASGLYGGPLPGELFF
TRBJ1-1 | TRBV19 | CASTQTATEAFF
TRBJ1-2 | TRBV2 | CASRASGTDYGYTF
TRBJ2-7 | TRBV5-4 | CASTLGTGVNEFEQYF
TRBJ1-2 | TRBV19 | CASNRQGSDGYTF
TRBJ1-4 | TRBV6-6 | CASISGFGNEKLFF
TRBJ1-5 | TRBV18 | CASSALRGRDQPQHF
TRBJ2-7 | TRBV27 | CASSLGRGQTYEQYF
TRBJ1-2 | TRBV6-5 | CASRARAGYTF
TRBJ1-4 | TRBV28 | CASSPNPGLLSNEKLFF